These T cell receptor beta chains were read from a single sample in a study of T cell responses to AZD1222 COVID-19 vaccine. Here immunoSEQ multiplex PCR was the method, and the copy in TCRdb shows in-frame clones only, minus some. The data hold more than 100,000 clones, with roughly 90% observed a single time. The specimen was peripheral blood, collected on day 0 of AZD1222 vaccination. Receptors originate from an adult in good health. Each CDR3 is given with its conserved first and last residue. D genes are given only for firm matches. The size field is filled for only some rows; it gives once, few, many or a size class.

d_gene	v_gene	j_gene	abundance	CDR3nt	CDR3aa
TRBD2	TRBV24-1	TRBJ2-1	-	TGTGCCACCAGTGATGGGCGGACTAGCGGGAGTGATGAGCAGTTCTTC	CATSDGRTSGSDEQFF
-	TRBV6-5	TRBJ1-3	-	TGTGCCAGCAGTTACTCAGACAGTGGAAACACCATATATTTT	CASSYSDSGNTIYF
-	TRBV9	TRBJ2-1	once	TGTGCCAGCAGCGTAGGTGGGCGGATTGACGATGAGCAGTTCTTC	CASSVGGRIDDEQFF
-	TRBV6-5	TRBJ1-6	-	TGTGCCAGCAGTTACGGCGCACGGCAGGGAAATTCACCCCTCCACTTT	CASSYGARQGNSPLHF
-	TRBV6-5	TRBJ2-7	-	TGTGCCAGCAGTCTAAGGGACGGTCCCTACGAGCAGTACTTC	CASSLRDGPYEQYF
-	TRBV7-8	TRBJ2-1	-	TGTGCCAGCAGCCGGATCATTCGGGTGTCCTCCTACAATGAGCAGTTCTTC	CASSRIIRVSSYNEQFF
TRBD2	TRBV19	TRBJ2-3	-	TGTGCCAGTAGTATTCTAGCGGGGGTTTCAGATACGCAGTATTTT	CASSILAGVSDTQYF
-	TRBV28	TRBJ1-1	once	TGTGCCAGCAGTTTTAGAAGATTGAACACTGAAGCTTTCTTT	CASSFRRLNTEAFF
-	TRBV7-9	TRBJ1-2	once	TGTGCCAGCAGCCCGGACAGCAACTATGGCTACACCTTC	CASSPDSNYGYTF
-	TRBV21-1	TRBJ2-5	-	TGTGCCAGCAGCAAAGTCGTCCCAGGGGGGATTCAAGAGACCCAGTACTTC	CASSKVVPGGIQETQYF
-	TRBV6-1	TRBJ1-2	-	TGTGCCAGCAGTGAACTGGGACGCTATGGCTACACCTTC	CASSELGRYGYTF
-	TRBV2	TRBJ1-1	-	TGTGCCAGCAGTGATGATGGGGCTGAAGCTTTCTTT	CASSDDGAEAFF
TRBD2	TRBV7-8	TRBJ2-7	-	TGTGCCAGCAGCCCCTTTAGCGGGAGGGCCACCTACGAGCAGTACTTC	CASSPFSGRATYEQYF
-	TRBV12-2	TRBJ2-3	-	TGTGCAAGTCGCCCCCTTAGGCGGGAGTTTGGCACAGATACGCAGTATTTT	CASRPLRREFGTDTQYF
TRBD1	TRBV6-6	TRBJ1-1	-	TGTGCCAGCAGCGACGGGACAGGGTACACTGAAGCTTTCTTT	CASSDGTGYTEAFF
TRBD1	TRBV28	TRBJ2-7	-	TGTGCCAGCACCCTTCCCGGGACAGCCTACGAGCAGTACTTC	CASTLPGTAYEQYF
TRBD2	TRBV5-8	TRBJ2-1	-	TGTGCCAGCAGCTTGACTAGCGGGACCGAGCAGTTCTTC	CASSLTSGTEQFF
TRBD1	TRBV7-8	TRBJ2-1	few	TGTGCCAGCAGCCCCTACCGTTCAGGGGGATACAATGAGCAGTTCTTC	CASSPYRSGGYNEQFF
-	TRBV7-9	TRBJ1-2	few	TGTGCCAGCAGCTTAGTTGGCAGATTCTATGGCTACACCTTC	CASSLVGRFYGYTF
TRBD2	TRBV3-1/TRBV3-2	TRBJ2-4	-	TGTGCCAGCAGCCCCGGGACTAGCGGGGGCCTAGCCAAAAACATTCAGTACTTC	CASSPGTSGGLAKNIQYF
TRBD1	TRBV27	TRBJ1-1	-	TGTGCCAGCAGTCCCCTCCCCGGGACAGGGTTAGATACTGAAGCTTTCTTT	CASSPLPGTGLDTEAFF
TRBD2	TRBV6-2/TRBV6-3	TRBJ2-3	-	TGTGCCAGCAGTTACCCAGGACTAGCGGTTAGCACAGATACGCAGTATTTT	CASSYPGLAVSTDTQYF
-	TRBV5-6	TRBJ2-7	-	TGTGCCAGCAGCCCCGGTGGGGTTCTCGGCGAGCAGTACTTC	CASSPGGVLGEQYF
TRBD1	TRBV5-1	TRBJ2-3	-	TGCGCCAGCAGCTTGGGGACAGGGGGCACAGATACGCAGTATTTT	CASSLGTGGTDTQYF
-	TRBV3-1/TRBV3-2	TRBJ2-1	-	TGTGCCAGCAGCCTATCACATGAGCAGTTCTTC	CASSLSHEQFF
TRBD1	TRBV6-2/TRBV6-3	TRBJ1-5	-	TGTGCCAGCAGCCCCTCGGGACAGGGGGCTCATCAGCCCCAGCATTTT	CASSPSGQGAHQPQHF
TRBD1	TRBV27	TRBJ1-5	-	TGTGCCAGCAGGGACAGGGCTTTCAATCAGCCCCAGCATTTT	CASRDRAFNQPQHF
-	TRBV12-3/TRBV12-4	TRBJ2-7	-	TGTGCCAGCAGCTACACGGACGGGGGCAAGCAGTACTTC	CASSYTDGGKQYF
-	TRBV5-1	TRBJ2-1	-	TGCGCCAGCAGCCCCCAGGGGAGTGGGTACAATGAGCAGTTCTTC	CASSPQGSGYNEQFF
-	TRBV5-5	TRBJ1-6	-	TGTGCCAGCAGCCTGGTGGGCCAGGAGTCACCCCTCCACTTT	CASSLVGQESPLHF
TRBD2	TRBV11-3	TRBJ2-1	-	TGTGCCAGCAGCTTAGGCGGGAGGGACAGTTACAATGAGCAGTTCTTC	CASSLGGRDSYNEQFF
-	TRBV28	TRBJ2-5	-	TGTGCCAGCGGGCAGGGGTCCGAGACCCAGTACTTC	CASGQGSETQYF
-	TRBV11-3	TRBJ1-1	-	TGTGCCAGCAGCTTAGGGCGGTACACTGAAGCTTTCTTT	CASSLGRYTEAFF
-	TRBV3-1/TRBV3-2	TRBJ1-2	-	TGTGCCAGCAGCCAAGGCAACGCGAGAGCTAGTAATGGCTACACCTTC	CASSQGNARASNGYTF
TRBD2	TRBV5-5	TRBJ2-7	-	TGTGCCAGCAGCTTGGTGTCTAGCGGGAGGGGCGAGCAGTACTTC	CASSLVSSGRGEQYF
-	TRBV19	TRBJ1-5	once	TGTGCCAGTAGTATAGGTGTGGGGGGCTCTCAGCCCCAGCATTTT	CASSIGVGGSQPQHF
-	TRBV5-1	TRBJ1-6	-	TGCGCCAGCAGCTTGCTCGGCCAGACTAATTCACCCCTCCACTTT	CASSLLGQTNSPLHF